This TCR beta chain comes out of a study of blood T cells in healthy people across ages. The authors ran a second PCR of roughly 6 to 12 cycles using a sample-barcoded 5' primer and a J-beta primer mix. Each cDNA molecule was tagged by a template-switch adaptor with 12 random nucleotides. TCRdb fed the 5' RACE reads into MiXCR, producing one record per CDR3 protein. The sample yields under 2,000,000 distinct CDR3 sequences, around half seen once. Details on this clonotype: A junction end diverges from the germline sequence, so it may reflect a read error.

This CDR3 has 15 residues. CDR1 is SGHTA and CDR2 is FQGNSA in the germline V gene. Sequenced sample: blood. The sequence came from a middle-aged woman in good health. This sequence joins TRBV7-2 and TRBJ2-5; D is possibly TRBD2 (6 bases). The CDR3 reads CASSLAPGTQETRYF. CDR3 nucleotides: TGTGCCAGCAGCTTAGCTCCTGGGACTCAAGAGACCCGGTACTTC.